This is a list of T cell receptor beta chains from one sample in a study of T-cell reconstitution after alpha-beta-depleted transplantation in children. One entry per CDR3 protein results from TCRdb running MiXCR on the PCR reads. The repertoire holds more than 85,000 distinct CDR3 sequences, 6% seen once, with about 6% in the top ten. Sequencing was performed on PBMCs, mostly from graft donor cells, taken 60 days after TCRalphabeta/CD19-depleted stem cell transplant. These receptors were taken from a female patient younger than 10 who had a stem cell transplant for Fanconi anemia, so the T cells may come from the graft donor. Both conserved end residues are part of each CDR3. D genes are given only for firm matches. Size is stated for part of the rows, as once, few or many counts, or as a class when the clone is expanded.

j_call d_call cdr3_length v_call clone_size cdr3_nt cdr3_aa
TRBJ2-7 - 12 TRBV5-4 few TGTGCCAGCAGCTTTCGTGGATCCGAGCAGTACTTC CASSFRGSEQYF
TRBJ2-7 TRBD1 14 TRBV29-1 many TGCAGCGTTGGCTGGCGACAGGGGAGACACGAGCAGTACTTC CSVGWRQGRHEQYF
TRBJ2-7 - 17 TRBV21-1 many TGTGCCAGCAGCAACGTTGCATCCGCAGGGACCCACTACGAGCAGTACTTC CASSNVASAGTHYEQYF
TRBJ2-5 - 15 TRBV13 few TGTGCCAGCAGCGCCACAAGGACCTGGGGGGAGACCCAGTACTTC CASSATRTWGETQYF
TRBJ2-6 TRBD2 16 TRBV2 many TGTGCCAGCAGGCTTAGGACTAGCTCTGGGGCCAACGTCCTGACTTTC CASRLRTSSGANVLTF
TRBJ2-7 - 15 TRBV6-5 - TGTGCCAGCAGTTACACAGGACGTCTTAAATACGAGCAGTACTTC CASSYTGRLKYEQYF
TRBJ2-4 TRBD1 12 TRBV7-2 many TGTGCCAGCAGTCGGACAGGGGACATTCAGTACTTC CASSRTGDIQYF
TRBJ2-2 - 11 TRBV12-3/TRBV12-4 many TGTGCCAGCAGTGGGGTTGGGGAGCTGTTTTTT CASSGVGELFF
TRBJ2-3 TRBD2 18 TRBV12-3/TRBV12-4 - TGTGCCAGCAGTTTACTTAGCGGGGGGGCCATTGTAGCAGATACGCAGTATTTT CASSLLSGGAIVADTQYF
TRBJ1-2 - 13 TRBV20-1 - TGCAGTGCTAGAGGGGACACTAACTATGGCTACACCTTC CSARGDTNYGYTF
TRBJ2-3 TRBD2 17 TRBV20-1 - TGCAGTGCTAGATTAGCGGGGGGTATTTTAAGCACAGATACGCAGTATTTT CSARLAGGILSTDTQYF
TRBJ1-1 - 14 TRBV12-3/TRBV12-4 many TGTGCCAGCAGTTTTCGGGCAGGGTACACTGAAGCTTTCTTT CASSFRAGYTEAFF
TRBJ2-2 TRBD2 16 TRBV12-3/TRBV12-4 - TGTGCCAGCATAAAGCGGGAGGGCCGGGGCACCGGGGAGCTGTTTTTT CASIKREGRGTGELFF
TRBJ2-4 TRBD2 16 TRBV5-1 few TGCGCCAGCGGACCGTACTCTAGCGGGACGGGTGTAATTCAGTACTTC CASGPYSSGTGVIQYF
TRBJ2-5 - 18 TRBV9 - TGTGCCAGCAGCGTCGGACTCCAAGCCGCAGGTACCGGGGAGACCCAGTACTTC CASSVGLQAAGTGETQYF
TRBJ2-4 - 14 TRBV29-1 many TGCAGCGGGGTTCTAGCGTCTCCCAAAAACATTCAGTACTTC CSGVLASPKNIQYF
TRBJ1-3 - 15 TRBV28 - TGTGCCAGCAGGAACAGGAAAGCCTCTGGAAACACCATATATTTT CASRNRKASGNTIYF
TRBJ1-2 - 14 TRBV12-3/TRBV12-4 - TGTGCCAGCAGGGGGGGGCCACGGGTCTATGGCTACACCTTC CASRGGPRVYGYTF
TRBJ2-3 - 14 TRBV20-1 many TGCAGTGCTAGAGACGTACTTGGCACAGATACGCAGTATTTT CSARDVLGTDTQYF
TRBJ2-5 TRBD2 21 TRBV4-2 - TGTGCCAGCAGCCAAAATTTATGGTCGACTAGCGGGACGGGGGGAGACGAGACCCAGTACTTC CASSQNLWSTSGTGGDETQYF
TRBJ2-5 - 15 TRBV28 many TGTGCCAGCAGCCTGACTTTTAGCGGCCAAGAGACCCAGTACTTC CASSLTFSGQETQYF
TRBJ2-1 - 13 TRBV20-1 many TGCAGTGCCCCGGACTATTTTCGGAATGAGCAGTTCTTC CSAPDYFRNEQFF
TRBJ2-1 TRBD1 15 TRBV18 - TGTGCCAGCTCACCGGGACAGGGGCCCTACAATGAGCAGTTCTTC CASSPGQGPYNEQFF
TRBJ2-1 TRBD2 15 TRBV19 - TGTGCCAGTAGTAGGGGACTAGCGGGGTACCATGAGCAGTTCTTC CASSRGLAGYHEQFF
TRBJ2-1 TRBD2 13 TRBV29-1 many TGCAGCGTCTCTAGCGGGAGGGCCAGTGAGCAGTTCTTC CSVSSGRASEQFF
TRBJ1-1 - 12 TRBV27 many TGTGCCACCTGGGGGAGTAACACTGAAGCTTTCTTT CATWGSNTEAFF
TRBJ1-5 - 15 TRBV20-1 once TGCAGTGCTAGAGGACGGGCGGTGGGCAATCAGCCCCAGCATTTT CSARGRAVGNQPQHF
TRBJ2-1 - 14 TRBV10-3 - TGTGCCACAAAAATAAGTCGCTCCTACAATGAGCAGTTCTTC CATKISRSYNEQFF
TRBJ2-1 TRBD1 15 TRBV18 many TGTGCCAGCTCACACCGGGACAGGGGATACAATGAGCAGTTCTTC CASSHRDRGYNEQFF
TRBJ2-3 - 12 TRBV9 - TGTGCCAGCAGCGTGACCGGTCATACGCAGTATTTT CASSVTGHTQYF
TRBJ1-1 TRBD1 12 TRBV20-1 many TGCAGTGTCCACAGGGGGAACACTGAAGCTTTCTTT CSVHRGNTEAFF